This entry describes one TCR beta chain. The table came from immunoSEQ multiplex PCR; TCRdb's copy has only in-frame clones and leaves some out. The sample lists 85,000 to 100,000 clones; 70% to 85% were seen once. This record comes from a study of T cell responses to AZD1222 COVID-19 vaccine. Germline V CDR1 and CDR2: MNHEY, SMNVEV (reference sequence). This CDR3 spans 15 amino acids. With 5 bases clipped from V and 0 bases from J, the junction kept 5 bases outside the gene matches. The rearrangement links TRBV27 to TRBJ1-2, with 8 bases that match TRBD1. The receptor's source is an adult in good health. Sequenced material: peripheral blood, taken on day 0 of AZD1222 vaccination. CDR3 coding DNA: TGTGCCAGCAGTCTCTGGACAGGGACTAACTATGGCTACACCTTC. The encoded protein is CASSLWTGTNYGYTF.